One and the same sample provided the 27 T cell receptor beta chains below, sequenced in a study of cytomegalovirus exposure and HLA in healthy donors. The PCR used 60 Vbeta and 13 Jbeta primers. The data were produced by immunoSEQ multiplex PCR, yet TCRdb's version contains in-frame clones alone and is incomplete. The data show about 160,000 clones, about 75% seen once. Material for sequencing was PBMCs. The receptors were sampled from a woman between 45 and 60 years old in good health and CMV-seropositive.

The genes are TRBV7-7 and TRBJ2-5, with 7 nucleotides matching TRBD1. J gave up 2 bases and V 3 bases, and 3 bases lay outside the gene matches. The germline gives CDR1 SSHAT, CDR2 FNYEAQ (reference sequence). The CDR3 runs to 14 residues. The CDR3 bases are TGTGCCAGCAGCTTTGGCAGGGGGCAAGAGACCCAGTACTTC. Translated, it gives CASSFGRGQETQYF.

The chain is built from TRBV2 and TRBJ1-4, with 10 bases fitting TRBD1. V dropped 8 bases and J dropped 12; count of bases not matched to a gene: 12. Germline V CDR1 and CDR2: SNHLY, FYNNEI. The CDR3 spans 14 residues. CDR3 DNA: TGTGCCAGCCAGAGGGACAGGGGAATAGGGGAACTGTTTTTT. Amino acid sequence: CASQRDRGIGELFF.

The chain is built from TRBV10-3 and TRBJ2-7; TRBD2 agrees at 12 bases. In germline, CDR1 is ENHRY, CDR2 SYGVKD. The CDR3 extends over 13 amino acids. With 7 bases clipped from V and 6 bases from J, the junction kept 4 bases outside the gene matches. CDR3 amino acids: CAITRLAGAEQYF. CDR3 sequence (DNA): TGTGCCATCACTAGACTAGCGGGGGCCGAGCAGTACTTC.

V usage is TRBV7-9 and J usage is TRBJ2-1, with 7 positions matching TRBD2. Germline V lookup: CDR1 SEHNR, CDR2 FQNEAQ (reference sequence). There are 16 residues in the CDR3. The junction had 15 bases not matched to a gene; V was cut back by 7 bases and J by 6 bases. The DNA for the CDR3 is TGTGCCAGCATCAAGACCCGAACTAGCGCAGCCAATGAGCAGTTCTTC. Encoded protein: CASIKTRTSAANEQFF.

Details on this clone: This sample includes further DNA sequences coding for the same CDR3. This CDR3 is CASSSLAGQSYGYTF. DNA of the CDR3: TGCGCCAGCAGCTCCTTAGCGGGGCAAAGCTATGGCTACACCTTC. This chain joins TRBV5-1 and TRBJ1-2; TRBD1 is a possible D gene (5 bases). The V end was cut by 3 bases, the J end by 4 bases, with 16 bases between. The CDR3 loop spans 15 amino acids. Germline-derived CDR1 and CDR2 are SGHRS and YFSETQ. Filled out from reference TRBV5-1 and TRBJ1-2, the complete variable domain reads KAGVTQTPRYLIKTRGQQVTLSCSPISGHRSVSWYQQTPGQGLQFLFEYFSETQRNKGNFPGRFSGRQFSNSRSEMNVSTLELGDSALYLCASSSLAGQSYGYTFGSGTRLTVV.

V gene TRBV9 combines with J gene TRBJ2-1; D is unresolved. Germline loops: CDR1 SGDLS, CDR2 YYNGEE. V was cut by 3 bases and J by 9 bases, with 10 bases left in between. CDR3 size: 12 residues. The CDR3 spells CASSDRGTEQFF. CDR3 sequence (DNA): TGTGCCAGCAGCGATAGAGGAACTGAGCAGTTCTTC.

CDR3: CASSLARGDPSKAFF. The CDR3 DNA reads as TGTGCCAGCAGCTTAGCGCGGGGGGACCCCTCAAAAGCTTTCTTT. The chain uses TRBV11-1 and TRBJ1-1; D perhaps matches TRBD1 (5 bases). The CDR3 spans 15 residues. Trimming shortened V by 0 bases and J by 9 bases, and 17 bases separated the two germline ends. Germline V lookup: CDR1 SGHAT, CDR2 FQDESV (reference sequence).

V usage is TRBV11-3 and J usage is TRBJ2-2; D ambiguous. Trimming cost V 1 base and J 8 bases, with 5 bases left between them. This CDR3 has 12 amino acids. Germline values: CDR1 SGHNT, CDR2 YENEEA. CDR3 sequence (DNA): TGTGCCAGCAGCTTAGCGAGAGGGGAGCTGTTTTTT. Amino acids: CASSLARGELFF.

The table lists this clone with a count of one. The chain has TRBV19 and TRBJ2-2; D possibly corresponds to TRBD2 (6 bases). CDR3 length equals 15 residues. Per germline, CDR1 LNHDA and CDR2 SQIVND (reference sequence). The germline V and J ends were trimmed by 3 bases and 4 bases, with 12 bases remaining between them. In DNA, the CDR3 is TGTGCCAGTAGTATCTGGACTACATTCACCGGGGAGCTGTTTTTT. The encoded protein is CASSIWTTFTGELFF. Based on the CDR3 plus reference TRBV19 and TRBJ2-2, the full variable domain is DGGITQSPKYLFRKEGQNVTLSCEQNLNHDAMYWYRQDPGQGLRLIYYSQIVNDFQKGDIAEGYSVSREKKESFPLTVTSAQKNPTAFYLCASSIWTTFTGELFFGEGSRLTVL.

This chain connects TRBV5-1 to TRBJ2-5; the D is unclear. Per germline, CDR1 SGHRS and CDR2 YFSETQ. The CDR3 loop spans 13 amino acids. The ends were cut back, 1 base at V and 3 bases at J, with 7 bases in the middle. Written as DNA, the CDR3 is TGCGCCAGCAGCTTGAAACAGAAAGAGACCCAGTACTTC. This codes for CASSLKQKETQYF.

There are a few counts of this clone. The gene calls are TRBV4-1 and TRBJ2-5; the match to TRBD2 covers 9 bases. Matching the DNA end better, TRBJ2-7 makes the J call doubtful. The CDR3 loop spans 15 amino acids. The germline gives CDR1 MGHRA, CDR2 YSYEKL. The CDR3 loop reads CASSQEAAGGCEQYF. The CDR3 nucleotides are TGCGCCAGCAGCCAAGAGGCAGCGGGGGGTTGCGAGCAGTACTTC.

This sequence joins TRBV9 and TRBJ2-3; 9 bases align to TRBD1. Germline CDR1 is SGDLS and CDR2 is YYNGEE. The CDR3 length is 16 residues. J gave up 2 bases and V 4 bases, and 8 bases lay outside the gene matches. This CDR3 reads CASSPGDRAYTDTQYF. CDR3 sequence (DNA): TGTGCCAGCAGCCCGGGGGACAGGGCCTACACAGATACGCAGTATTTT.

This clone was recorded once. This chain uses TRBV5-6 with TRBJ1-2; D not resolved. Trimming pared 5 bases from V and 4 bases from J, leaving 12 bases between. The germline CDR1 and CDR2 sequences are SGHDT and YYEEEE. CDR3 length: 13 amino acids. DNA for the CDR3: TGTGCCAGCAGAGATGAGGGCGGCTATGGCTACACCTTC. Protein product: CASRDEGGYGYTF. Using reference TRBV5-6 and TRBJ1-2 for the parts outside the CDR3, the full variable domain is DAGVTQSPTHLIKTRGQQVTLRCSPKSGHDTVSWYQQALGQGPQFIFQYYEEEERQRGNFPDRFSGHQFPNYSSELNVNALLLGDSALYLCASRDEGGYGYTFGSGTRLTVV.

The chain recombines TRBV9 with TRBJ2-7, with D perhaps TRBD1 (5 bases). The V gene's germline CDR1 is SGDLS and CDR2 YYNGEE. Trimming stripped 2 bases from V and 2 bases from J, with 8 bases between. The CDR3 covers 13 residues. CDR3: CASSVEGAYEQYF. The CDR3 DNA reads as TGTGCCAGCAGCGTTGAAGGGGCCTACGAGCAGTACTTC.

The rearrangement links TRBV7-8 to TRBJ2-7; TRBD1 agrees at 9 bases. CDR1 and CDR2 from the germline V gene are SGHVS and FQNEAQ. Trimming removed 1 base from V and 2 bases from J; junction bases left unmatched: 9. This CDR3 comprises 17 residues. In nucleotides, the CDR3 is TGTGCCAGCAGCTTAGTCGGGCAACAGGGGGCCGCCTACGAGCAGTACTTC. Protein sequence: CASSLVGQQGAAYEQYF.

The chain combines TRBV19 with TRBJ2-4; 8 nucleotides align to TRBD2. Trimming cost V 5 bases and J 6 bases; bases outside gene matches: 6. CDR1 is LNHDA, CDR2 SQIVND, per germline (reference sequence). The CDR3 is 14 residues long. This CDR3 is CASSPRGGLNIQYF. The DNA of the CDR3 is TGTGCCAGTAGTCCCCGCGGGGGGCTAAACATTCAGTACTTC.

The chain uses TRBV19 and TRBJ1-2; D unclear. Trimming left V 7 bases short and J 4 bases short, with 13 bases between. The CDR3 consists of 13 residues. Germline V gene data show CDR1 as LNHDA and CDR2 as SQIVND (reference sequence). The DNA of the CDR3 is TGTGCCAGTAACGCGGAGGGAGGCTATGGCTACACCTTC. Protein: CASNAEGGYGYTF.

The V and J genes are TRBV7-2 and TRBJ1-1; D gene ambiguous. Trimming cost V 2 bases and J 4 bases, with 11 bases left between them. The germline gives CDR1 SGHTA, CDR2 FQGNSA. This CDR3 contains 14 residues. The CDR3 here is CASSLNRDITEAFF. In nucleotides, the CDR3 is TGTGCCAGCAGCTTAAATAGAGATATCACTGAAGCTTTCTTT.

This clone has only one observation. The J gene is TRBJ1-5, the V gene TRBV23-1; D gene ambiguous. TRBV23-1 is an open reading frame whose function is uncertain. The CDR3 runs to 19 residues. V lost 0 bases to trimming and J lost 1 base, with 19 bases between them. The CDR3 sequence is CASSQSSVRGYRSNQPQHF. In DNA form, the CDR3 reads TGCGCCAGCAGTCAATCCTCGGTTCGGGGTTATAGAAGCAATCAGCCCCAGCATTTT.

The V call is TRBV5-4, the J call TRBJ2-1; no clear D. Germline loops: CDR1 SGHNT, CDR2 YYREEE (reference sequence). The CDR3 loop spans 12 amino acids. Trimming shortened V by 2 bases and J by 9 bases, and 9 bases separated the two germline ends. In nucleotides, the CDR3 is TGTGCCAGCAGCTTTGGTGCGAGTGAGCAGTTCTTC. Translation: CASSFGASEQFF.

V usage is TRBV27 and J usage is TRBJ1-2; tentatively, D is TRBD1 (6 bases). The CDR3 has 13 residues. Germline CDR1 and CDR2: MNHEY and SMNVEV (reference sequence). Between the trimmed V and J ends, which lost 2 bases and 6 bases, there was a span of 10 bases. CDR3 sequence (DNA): TGTGCCAGCAGTTTAGGACAGCCCGATGGCTACACCTTC. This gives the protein CASSLGQPDGYTF.

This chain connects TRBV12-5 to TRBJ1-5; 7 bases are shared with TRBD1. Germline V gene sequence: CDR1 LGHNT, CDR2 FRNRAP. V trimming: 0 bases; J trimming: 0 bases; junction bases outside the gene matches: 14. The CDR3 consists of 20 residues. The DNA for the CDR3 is TGTGCTAGTGGTTTGGTAACGAGTTCCGGGACAGATCTTAGCAATCAGCCCCAGCATTTT. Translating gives CASGLVTSSGTDLSNQPQHF. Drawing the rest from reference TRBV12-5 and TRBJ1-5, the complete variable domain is DARVTQTPRHKVTEMGQEVTMRCQPILGHNTVFWYRQTMMQGLELLAYFRNRAPLDDSGMPKDRFSAEMPDATLATLKIQPSEPRDSAVYFCASGLVTSSGTDLSNQPQHFGDGTRLSIL.

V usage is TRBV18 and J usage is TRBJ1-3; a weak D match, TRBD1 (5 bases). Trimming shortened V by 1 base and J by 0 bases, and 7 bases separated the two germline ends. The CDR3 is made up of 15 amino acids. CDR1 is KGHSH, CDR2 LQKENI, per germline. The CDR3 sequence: CASSPQDTSGNTIYF. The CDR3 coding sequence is TGTGCCAGCTCACCACAGGACACCTCTGGAAACACCATATATTTT.

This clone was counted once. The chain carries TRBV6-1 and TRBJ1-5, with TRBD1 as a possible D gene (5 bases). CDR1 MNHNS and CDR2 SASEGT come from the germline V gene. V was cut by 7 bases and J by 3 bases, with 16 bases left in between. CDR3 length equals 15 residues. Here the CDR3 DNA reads TGTGCCAGCAACGAACGGGCGGACAACAATCAGCCCCAGCATTTT. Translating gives CASNERADNNQPQHF.

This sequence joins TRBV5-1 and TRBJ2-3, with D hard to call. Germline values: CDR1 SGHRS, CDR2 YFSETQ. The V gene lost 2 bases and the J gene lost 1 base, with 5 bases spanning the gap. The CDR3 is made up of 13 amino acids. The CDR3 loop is CASSFQGTDTQYF. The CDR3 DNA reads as TGCGCCAGCAGCTTCCAGGGCACAGATACGCAGTATTTT. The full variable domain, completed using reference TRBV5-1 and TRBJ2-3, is KAGVTQTPRYLIKTRGQQVTLSCSPISGHRSVSWYQQTPGQGLQFLFEYFSETQRNKGNFPGRFSGRQFSNSRSEMNVSTLELGDSALYLCASSFQGTDTQYFGPGTRLTVL.

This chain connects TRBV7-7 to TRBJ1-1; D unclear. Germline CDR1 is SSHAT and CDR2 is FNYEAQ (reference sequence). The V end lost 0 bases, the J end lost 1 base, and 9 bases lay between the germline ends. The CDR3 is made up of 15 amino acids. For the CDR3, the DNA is TGTGCCAGCAGCTTAGCGAGGGTTGGGAACACTGAAGCTTTCTTT. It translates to CASSLARVGNTEAFF.

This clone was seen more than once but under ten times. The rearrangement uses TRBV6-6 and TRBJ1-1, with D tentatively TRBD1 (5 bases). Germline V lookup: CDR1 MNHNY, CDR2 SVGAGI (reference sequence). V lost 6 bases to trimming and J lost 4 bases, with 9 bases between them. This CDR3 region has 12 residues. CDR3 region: CASSRRGTEAFF. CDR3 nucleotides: TGTGCCAGCAGCCGGAGGGGCACTGAAGCTTTCTTT.